One TCR beta chain is described in this entry. Its antigen is not known. Target depth was 1 in 200,000 to 1 in 1 million T cells, about 10x per clonotype. Libraries were prepared by immunoSEQ multiplex PCR; TCRdb keeps only in-frame clonotypes and omits some of them. Here the sample spans about 300,000 clones, roughly four fifths being singletons. These data originate in a study of cytotoxic CD8 clonotypes in ibrutinib-treated CLL. Genomic DNA for TCR beta libraries, roughly 2 micrograms, came from cryopreserved PBMCs. V gave up 1 base and J gave up 6 bases, with 9 bases separating them. CDR1 is LNHDA, CDR2 SQIVND, per germline (reference sequence). This CDR3 spans 13 amino acids. General study results and limits: Public clonotypes occurred uncommonly; on treatment, they contracted or remained stable.

The origin of this receptor is a human donor with chronic lymphocytic leukemia. The chain carries TRBV19 and TRBJ1-1; D call uncertain. The starting material was PBMCs, obtained at disease progression, from a patient treated with ibrutinib. The CDR3 here is CASSIGPTAEAFF. CDR3 nucleotides: TGTGCCAGTAGTATAGGCCCTACCGCTGAAGCTTTCTTT.